The T cell receptor (beta chain) under discussion was sequenced for a study of PD-1 blockade in mismatch repair-deficient tumors. V lost 10 bases to trimming and J lost 0 bases; unmatched junction nucleotides: 6. This CDR3 spans 15 amino acids. CDR1 and CDR2 (germline): MDHEN, SYDVKM. Sequenced by immunoSEQ multiplex PCR; TCRdb stores in-frame clones only, minus some. The sample carries fewer than 100,000 clones, roughly 80% recorded once. Every patient had mismatch repair deficiency by PCR or immunohistochemistry. The gene calls are TRBV28 and TRBJ2-6; 7 positions agree with TRBD1. The source material was peripheral blood, sampled 12 weeks after starting pembrolizumab. This receptor was taken from an adult with mismatch repair-deficient cancer. CDR3 nucleotides: TGTGCCACCCGGACAGGCTTCTCTGGGGCCAACGTCCTGACTTTC. Translating gives CATRTGFSGANVLTF.